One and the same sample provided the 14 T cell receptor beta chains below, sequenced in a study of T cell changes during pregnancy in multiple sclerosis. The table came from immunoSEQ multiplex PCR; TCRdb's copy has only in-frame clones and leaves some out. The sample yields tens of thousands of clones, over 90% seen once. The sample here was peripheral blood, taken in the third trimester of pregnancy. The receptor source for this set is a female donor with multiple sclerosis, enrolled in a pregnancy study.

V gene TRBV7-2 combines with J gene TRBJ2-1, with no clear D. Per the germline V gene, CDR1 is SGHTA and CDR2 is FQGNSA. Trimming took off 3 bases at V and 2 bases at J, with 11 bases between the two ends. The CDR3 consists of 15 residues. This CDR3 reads CASSLTQYPYNEQFF. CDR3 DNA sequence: TGTGCCAGCAGCTTGACTCAGTACCCCTACAATGAGCAGTTCTTC.

CDR3 DNA sequence: TGTGCCAGTAGTATAACTAGCGCCGGTTACAATGAGCAGTTCTTC. This sequence encodes CASSITSAGYNEQFF. The J gene is TRBJ2-1, the V gene TRBV19; 7 nucleotides align to TRBD2. V shed 2 bases and J 4 bases; nucleotides not matched to a gene: 5. The V gene's germline CDR1 is LNHDA and CDR2 SQIVND (reference sequence). The CDR3 covers 15 residues.

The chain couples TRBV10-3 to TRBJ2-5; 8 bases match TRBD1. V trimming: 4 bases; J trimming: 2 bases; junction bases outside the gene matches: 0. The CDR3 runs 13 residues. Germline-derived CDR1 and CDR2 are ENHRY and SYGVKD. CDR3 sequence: CAISGQGQETQYF. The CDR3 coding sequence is TGTGCCATCAGTGGACAGGGGCAAGAGACCCAGTACTTC.

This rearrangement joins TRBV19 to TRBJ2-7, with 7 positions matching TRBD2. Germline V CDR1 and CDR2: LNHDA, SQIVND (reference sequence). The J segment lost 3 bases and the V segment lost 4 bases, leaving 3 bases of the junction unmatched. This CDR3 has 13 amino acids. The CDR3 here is CASSTASGYEQYF. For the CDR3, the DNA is TGTGCCAGTAGTACGGCTAGCGGCTACGAGCAGTACTTC.

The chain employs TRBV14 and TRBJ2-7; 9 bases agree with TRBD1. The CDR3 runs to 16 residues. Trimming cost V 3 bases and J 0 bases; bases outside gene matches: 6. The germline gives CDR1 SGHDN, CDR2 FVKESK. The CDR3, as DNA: TGTGCCAGCAGCCAGGGACAGGGACTATACTCCTACGAGCAGTACTTC. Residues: CASSQGQGLYSYEQYF. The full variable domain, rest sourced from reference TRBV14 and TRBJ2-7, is EAGVTQFPSHSVIEKGQTVTLRCDPISGHDNLYWYRRVMGKEIKFLLHFVKESKQDESGMPNNRFLAERTGGTYSTLKVQPAELEDSGVYFCASSQGQGLYSYEQYFGPGTRLTVT.

CDR3 sequence: CASSLGQGNSNYGYTF. The DNA for the CDR3 is TGTGCCAGCAGCTTAGGACAGGGTAATTCTAACTATGGCTACACCTTC. This rearrangement joins TRBV11-2 to TRBJ1-2; 7 bases map to TRBD1. CDR3 size: 16 residues. Germline values: CDR1 SGHAT, CDR2 FQNNGV. Trimming removed 1 base from V and 0 bases from J; junction bases left unmatched: 5.

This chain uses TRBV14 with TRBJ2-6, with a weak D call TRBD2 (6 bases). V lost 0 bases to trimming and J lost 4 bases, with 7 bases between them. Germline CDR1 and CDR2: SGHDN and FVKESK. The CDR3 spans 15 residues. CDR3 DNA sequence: TGTGCCAGCAGCCAAGAACTAGCCGGGGCCAACGTCCTGACTTTC. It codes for CASSQELAGANVLTF. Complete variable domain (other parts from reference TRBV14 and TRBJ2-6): EAGVTQFPSHSVIEKGQTVTLRCDPISGHDNLYWYRRVMGKEIKFLLHFVKESKQDESGMPNNRFLAERTGGTYSTLKVQPAELEDSGVYFCASSQELAGANVLTFGAGSRLTVL.

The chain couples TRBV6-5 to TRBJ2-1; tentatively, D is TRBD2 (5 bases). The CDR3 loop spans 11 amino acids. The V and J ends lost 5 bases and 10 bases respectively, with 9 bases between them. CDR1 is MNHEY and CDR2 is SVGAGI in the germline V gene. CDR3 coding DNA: TGTGCCAGCAGTCGCCGGGAAGAGCAGTTCTTC. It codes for CASSRREEQFF.

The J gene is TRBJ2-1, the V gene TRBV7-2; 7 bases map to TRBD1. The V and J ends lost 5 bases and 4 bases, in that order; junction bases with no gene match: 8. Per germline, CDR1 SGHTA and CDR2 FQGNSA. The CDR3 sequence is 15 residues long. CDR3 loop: CASSLTGMGYNEQFF. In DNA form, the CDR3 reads TGTGCCAGCAGCCTGACAGGGATGGGATACAATGAGCAGTTCTTC.

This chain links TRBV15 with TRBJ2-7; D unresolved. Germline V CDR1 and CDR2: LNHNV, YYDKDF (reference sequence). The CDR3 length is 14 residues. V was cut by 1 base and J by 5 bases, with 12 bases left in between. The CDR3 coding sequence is TGTGCCACCAGCAGAGGCGACTTTGCGGACGAGCAGTACTTC. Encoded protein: CATSRGDFADEQYF.

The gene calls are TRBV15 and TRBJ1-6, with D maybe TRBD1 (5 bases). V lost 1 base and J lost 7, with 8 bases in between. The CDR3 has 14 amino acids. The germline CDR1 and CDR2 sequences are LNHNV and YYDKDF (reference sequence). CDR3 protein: CATSRVRENSPLHF. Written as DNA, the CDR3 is TGTGCCACCAGCAGAGTCAGGGAAAATTCACCCCTCCACTTT.

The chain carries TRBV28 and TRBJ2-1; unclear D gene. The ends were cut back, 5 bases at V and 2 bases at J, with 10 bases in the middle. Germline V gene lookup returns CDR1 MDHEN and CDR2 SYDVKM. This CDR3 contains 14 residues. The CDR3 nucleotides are TGTGCCAGCAGTCAGGATCTCACCTACAATGAGCAGTTCTTC. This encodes CASSQDLTYNEQFF.

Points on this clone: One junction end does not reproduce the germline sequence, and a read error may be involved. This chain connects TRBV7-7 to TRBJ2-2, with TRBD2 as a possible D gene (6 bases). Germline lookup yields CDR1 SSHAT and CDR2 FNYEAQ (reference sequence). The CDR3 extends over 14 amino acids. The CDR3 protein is CASSPTSFTGELFF. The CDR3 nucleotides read TGTGCTAGCAGCCCAACTAGCTTCACCGGGGAGCTGTTTTTT.

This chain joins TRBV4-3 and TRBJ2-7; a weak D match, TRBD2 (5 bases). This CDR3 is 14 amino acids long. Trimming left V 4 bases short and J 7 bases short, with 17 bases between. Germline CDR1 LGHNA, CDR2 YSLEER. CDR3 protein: CASSPEDITGEQYF. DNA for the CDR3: TGCGCCAGCAGCCCGGAAGACATTACGGGGGAGCAGTACTTC.